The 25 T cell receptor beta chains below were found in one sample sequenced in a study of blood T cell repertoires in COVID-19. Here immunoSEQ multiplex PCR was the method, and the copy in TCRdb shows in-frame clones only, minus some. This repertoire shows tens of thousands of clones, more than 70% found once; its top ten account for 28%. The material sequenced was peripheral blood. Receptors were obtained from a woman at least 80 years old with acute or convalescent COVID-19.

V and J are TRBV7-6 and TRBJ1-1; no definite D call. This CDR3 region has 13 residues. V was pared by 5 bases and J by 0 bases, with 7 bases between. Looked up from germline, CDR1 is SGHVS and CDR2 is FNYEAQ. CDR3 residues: CASSVNMNTEAFF. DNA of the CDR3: TGTGCCAGCAGCGTCAACATGAACACTGAAGCTTTCTTT.

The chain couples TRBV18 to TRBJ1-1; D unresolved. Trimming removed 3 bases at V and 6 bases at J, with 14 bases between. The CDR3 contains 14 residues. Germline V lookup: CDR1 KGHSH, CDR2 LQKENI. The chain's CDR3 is CASSPARDKPEAFF. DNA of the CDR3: TGTGCCAGCTCACCCGCCCGTGACAAGCCTGAAGCTTTCTTT.

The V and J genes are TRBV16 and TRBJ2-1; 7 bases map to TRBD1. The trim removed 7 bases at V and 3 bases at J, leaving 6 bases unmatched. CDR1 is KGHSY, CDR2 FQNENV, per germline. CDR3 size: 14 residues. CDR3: CASTRQGDYNEQFF. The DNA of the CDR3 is TGTGCCAGCACGCGACAGGGCGACTACAATGAGCAGTTCTTC.

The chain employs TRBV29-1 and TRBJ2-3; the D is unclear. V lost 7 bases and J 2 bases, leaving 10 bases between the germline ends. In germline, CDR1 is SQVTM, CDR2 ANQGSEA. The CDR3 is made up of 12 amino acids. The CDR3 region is CSGVVLTDTQYF. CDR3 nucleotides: TGCAGCGGAGTAGTTCTCACAGATACGCAGTATTTT.

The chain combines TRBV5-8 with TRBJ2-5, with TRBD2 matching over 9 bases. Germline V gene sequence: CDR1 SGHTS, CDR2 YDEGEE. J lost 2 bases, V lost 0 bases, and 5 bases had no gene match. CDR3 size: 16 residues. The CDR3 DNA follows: TGTGCCAGCAGCTTGGGACTAGCGGCGACTCAAGAGACCCAGTACTTC. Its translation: CASSLGLAATQETQYF. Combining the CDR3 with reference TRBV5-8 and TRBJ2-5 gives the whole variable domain EAGVTQSPTHLIKTRGQQATLRCSPISGHTSVYWYQQALGLGLQFLLWYDEGEERNRGNFPPRFSGRQFPNYSSELNVNALELEDSALYLCASSLGLAATQETQYFGPGTRLLVL.

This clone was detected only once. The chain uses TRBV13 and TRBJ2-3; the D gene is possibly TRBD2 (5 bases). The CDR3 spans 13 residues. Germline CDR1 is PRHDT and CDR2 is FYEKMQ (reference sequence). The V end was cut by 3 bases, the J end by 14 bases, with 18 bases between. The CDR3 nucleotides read TGTGCCAGCAGCTTTGCGGGCTCTGGTGGCGGGTATTTT. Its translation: CASSFAGSGGGYF.

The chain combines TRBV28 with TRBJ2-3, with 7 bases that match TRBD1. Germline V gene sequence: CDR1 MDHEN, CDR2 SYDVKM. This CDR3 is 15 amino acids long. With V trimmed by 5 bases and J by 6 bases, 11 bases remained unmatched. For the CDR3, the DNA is TGTGCCAGCAGTCGCTGGACAGGAATAGGGGATACGCAGTATTTT. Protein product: CASSRWTGIGDTQYF.

CDR3 region: CASSLATYLGPEAFF. In nucleotides, the CDR3 is TGCGCCAGCAGCTTGGCCACCTATTTGGGCCCTGAAGCTTTCTTT. The chain links TRBV5-1 to TRBJ1-1, with D uncertain. The CDR3 runs 15 residues. The V end was cut by 0 bases, the J end by 6 bases, with 15 bases between. The germline V gene encodes CDR1 SGHRS and CDR2 YFSETQ. Filled out from reference TRBV5-1 and TRBJ1-1, the complete variable domain reads KAGVTQTPRYLIKTRGQQVTLSCSPISGHRSVSWYQQTPGQGLQFLFEYFSETQRNKGNFPGRFSGRQFSNSRSEMNVSTLELGDSALYLCASSLATYLGPEAFFGQGTRLTVV.

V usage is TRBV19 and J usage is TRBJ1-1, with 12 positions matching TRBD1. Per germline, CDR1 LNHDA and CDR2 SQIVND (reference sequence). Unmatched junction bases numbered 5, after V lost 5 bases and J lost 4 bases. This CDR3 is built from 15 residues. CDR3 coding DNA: TGTGCCAGTAGTCCCCAGGGACAGGGGGCCACTGAAGCTTTCTTT. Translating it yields CASSPQGQGATEAFF.

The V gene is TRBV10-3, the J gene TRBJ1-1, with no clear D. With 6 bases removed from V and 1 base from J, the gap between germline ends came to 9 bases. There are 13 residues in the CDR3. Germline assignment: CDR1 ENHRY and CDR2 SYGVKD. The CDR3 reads CAIRSDTNTEAFF. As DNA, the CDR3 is TGTGCCATCAGGTCAGACACGAACACTGAAGCTTTCTTT.

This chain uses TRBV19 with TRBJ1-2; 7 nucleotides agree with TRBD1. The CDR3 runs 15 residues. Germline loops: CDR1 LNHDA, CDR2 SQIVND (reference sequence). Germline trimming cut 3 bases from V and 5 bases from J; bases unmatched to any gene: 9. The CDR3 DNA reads TGTGCCAGTAGTATCACAGGGGTAGGAGGGTATGGCTACACCTTC. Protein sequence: CASSITGVGGYGYTF.

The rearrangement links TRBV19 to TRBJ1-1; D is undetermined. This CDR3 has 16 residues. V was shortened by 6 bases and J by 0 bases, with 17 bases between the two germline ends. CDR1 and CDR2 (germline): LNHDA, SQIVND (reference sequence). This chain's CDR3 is CASSRTLYLMNTEAFF. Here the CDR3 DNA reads TGTGCCAGTAGCCGAACACTATACTTAATGAACACTGAAGCTTTCTTT. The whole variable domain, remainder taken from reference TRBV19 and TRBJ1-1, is DGGITQSPKYLFRKEGQNVTLSCEQNLNHDAMYWYRQDPGQGLRLIYYSQIVNDFQKGDIAEGYSVSREKKESFPLTVTSAQKNPTAFYLCASSRTLYLMNTEAFFGQGTRLTVV.

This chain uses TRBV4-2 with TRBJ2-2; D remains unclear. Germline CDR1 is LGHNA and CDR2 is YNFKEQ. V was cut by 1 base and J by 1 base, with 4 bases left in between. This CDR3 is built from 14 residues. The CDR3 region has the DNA TGTGCCAGCAGCCAAGGCAGGAACACCGGGGAGCTGTTTTTT. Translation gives CASSQGRNTGELFF.

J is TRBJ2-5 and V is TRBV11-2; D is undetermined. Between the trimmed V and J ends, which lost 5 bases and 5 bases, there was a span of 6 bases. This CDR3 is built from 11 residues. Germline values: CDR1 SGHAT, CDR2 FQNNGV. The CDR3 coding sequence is TGTGCCAGCAGCGACGGGGAGACCCAGTACTTC. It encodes CASSDGETQYF.

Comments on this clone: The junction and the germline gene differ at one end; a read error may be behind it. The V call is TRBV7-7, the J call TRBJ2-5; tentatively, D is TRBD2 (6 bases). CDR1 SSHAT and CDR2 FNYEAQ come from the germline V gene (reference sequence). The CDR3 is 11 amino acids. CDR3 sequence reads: CASSLRDSRYF. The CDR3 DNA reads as TGTGCTAGCAGCCTCCGGGACTCCCGATACTTC. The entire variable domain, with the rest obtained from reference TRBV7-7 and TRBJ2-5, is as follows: GAGVSQSPRYKVTKRGQDVTLRCDPISSHATLYWYQQALGQGPEFLTYFNYEAQPDKSGLPSDRFSAERPEGSISTLTIQRTEQRDSAMYRCASSLRDSRYFGPGTRLLVL.

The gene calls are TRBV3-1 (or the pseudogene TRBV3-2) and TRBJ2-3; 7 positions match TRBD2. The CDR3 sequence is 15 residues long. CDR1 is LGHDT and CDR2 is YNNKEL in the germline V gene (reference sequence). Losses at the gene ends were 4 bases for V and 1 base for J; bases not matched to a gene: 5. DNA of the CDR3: TGTGCCAGCAGCCTTAACAGCGGGGGCACAGATACGCAGTATTTT. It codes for CASSLNSGGTDTQYF.

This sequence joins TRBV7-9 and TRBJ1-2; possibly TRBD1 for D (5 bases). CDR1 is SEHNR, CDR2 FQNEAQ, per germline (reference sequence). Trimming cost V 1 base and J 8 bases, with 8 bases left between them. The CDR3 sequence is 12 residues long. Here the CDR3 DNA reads TGTGCCAGCAGCTTAGAGGCAGGGGGCTACACCTTC. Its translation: CASSLEAGGYTF.

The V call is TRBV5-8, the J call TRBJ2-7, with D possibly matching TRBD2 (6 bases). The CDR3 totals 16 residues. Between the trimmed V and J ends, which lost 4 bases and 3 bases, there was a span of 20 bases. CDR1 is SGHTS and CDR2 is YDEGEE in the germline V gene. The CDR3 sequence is CASSKGQGGGFYEQYV. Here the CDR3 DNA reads TGTGCCAGCAGCAAGGGGCAGGGAGGTGGTTTCTACGAGCAGTACGTC.

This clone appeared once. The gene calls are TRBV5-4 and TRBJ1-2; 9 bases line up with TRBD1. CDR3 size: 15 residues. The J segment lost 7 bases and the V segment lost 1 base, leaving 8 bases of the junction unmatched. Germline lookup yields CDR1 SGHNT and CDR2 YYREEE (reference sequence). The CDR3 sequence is CASSLLGQGSTGYTF. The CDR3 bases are TGTGCCAGCAGCTTGCTCGGACAGGGGAGTACTGGCTACACCTTC.

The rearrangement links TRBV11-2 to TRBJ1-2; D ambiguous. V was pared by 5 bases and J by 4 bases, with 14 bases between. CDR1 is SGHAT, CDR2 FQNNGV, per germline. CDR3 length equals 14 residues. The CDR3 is CASSPPGQFYGYTF. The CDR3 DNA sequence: TGTGCCAGCAGCCCGCCTGGGCAGTTCTATGGCTACACCTTC.

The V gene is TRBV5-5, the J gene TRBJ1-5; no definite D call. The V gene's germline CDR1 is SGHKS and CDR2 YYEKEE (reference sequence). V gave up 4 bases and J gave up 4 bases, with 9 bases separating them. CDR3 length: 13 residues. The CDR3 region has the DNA TGTGCCAGCAGCCGGCGGGGAAATCAGCCCCAGCATTTT. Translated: CASSRRGNQPQHF.

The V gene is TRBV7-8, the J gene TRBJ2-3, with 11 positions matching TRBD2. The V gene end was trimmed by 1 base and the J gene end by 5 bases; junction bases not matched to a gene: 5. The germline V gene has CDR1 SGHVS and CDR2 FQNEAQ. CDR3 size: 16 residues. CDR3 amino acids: CASSLVAGGPVDTQYF. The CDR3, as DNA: TGTGCCAGCAGCTTAGTAGCGGGGGGGCCTGTAGATACGCAGTATTTT.

The CDR3 DNA reads TGTGCCACCAGCAGGTTTACTGCGGGGAGCACAGATACGCAGTATTTT. Residues: CATSRFTAGSTDTQYF. The chain uses TRBV15 and TRBJ2-3; D may be TRBD2 (6 bases). The length of the CDR3 is 16 residues. Germline V gene lookup returns CDR1 LNHNV and CDR2 YYDKDF (reference sequence). The V and J ends lost 3 bases and 0 bases respectively, with 13 bases between them.

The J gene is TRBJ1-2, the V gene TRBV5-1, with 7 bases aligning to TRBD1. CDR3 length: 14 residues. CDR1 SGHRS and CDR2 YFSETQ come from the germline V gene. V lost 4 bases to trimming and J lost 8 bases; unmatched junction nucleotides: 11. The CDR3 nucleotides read TGCGCCAGCAGCCCGGGAAACAGGGGTGGCGGCTACACCTTC. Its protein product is CASSPGNRGGGYTF.

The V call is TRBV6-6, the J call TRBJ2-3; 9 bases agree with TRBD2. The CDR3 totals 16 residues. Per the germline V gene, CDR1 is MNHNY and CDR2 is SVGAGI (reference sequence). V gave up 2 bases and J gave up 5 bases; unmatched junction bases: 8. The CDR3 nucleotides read TGTGCCAGCAGTTACATCTTGAGCGGGGGGCGAGATACGCAGTATTTT. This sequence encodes CASSYILSGGRDTQYF.